Given below is one T cell receptor (beta chain) in context. This sample stems from a study of blood T cell repertoires in COVID-19. Participant age was 18 to 89 years, and participants resided in fewer than 30 US areas. Sequencing was performed with immunoSEQ multiplex PCR; in TCRdb, only in-frame clones are kept and a portion is missing. The table shows about 180,000 clones, with approximately 85% occurring only once. CDR3 size: 15 residues. V was shortened by 2 bases and J by 3 bases, with 13 bases between the two germline ends. Per the germline V gene, CDR1 is SGHTA and CDR2 is FQGNSA. The TCR comes from a woman aged 18-29 years who had recovered from COVID-19. Input material: PBMCs or T cells enriched from blood (not recorded which). The J gene is TRBJ1-2, the V gene TRBV7-2; D is unclear. Here the CDR3 reads CASSLSPIEDYGYTF. The CDR3 region has the DNA TGTGCCAGCAGCTTATCCCCCATCGAGGACTATGGCTACACCTTC.